These 17 T cell receptor beta chains share one sample of origin, sequenced in a study of control samples from healthy donors and cancer patients. Sequenced by immunoSEQ multiplex PCR; TCRdb stores in-frame clones only, minus some. The sample has 150,000 or so clones; over 85% are singletons. The sample comprised blood. These receptors all come from a man aged 35-49 years in good health.

This rearrangement joins TRBV18 to TRBJ1-5, with D unresolved. Per germline, CDR1 KGHSH and CDR2 LQKENI. V lost 2 bases and J lost 4, with 6 bases in between. The CDR3 totals 13 residues. The CDR3 DNA reads TGTGCCAGCTCACCAATGGAAAATCAGCCCCAGCATTTT. Encoded protein: CASSPMENQPQHF. The complete variable domain, with remaining parts taken from reference TRBV18 and TRBJ1-5, reads NAGVMQNPRHLVRRRGQEARLRCSPMKGHSHVYWYRQLPEEGLKFMVYLQKENIIDESGMPKERFSAEFPKEGPSILRIQQVVRGDSAAYFCASSPMENQPQHFGDGTRLSIL.

The gene calls are TRBV27 and TRBJ2-7, with a weak D call TRBD2 (7 bases). Between the trimmed V and J ends, which lost 6 bases and 2 bases, there was a span of 17 bases. The CDR3 runs 15 residues. Germline values: CDR1 MNHEY, CDR2 SMNVEV (reference sequence). The CDR3 nucleotides are TGTGCCAGCAGGAGGGAGGGGGGGGCAGCCTACGAGCAGTACTTC. Translation gives CASRREGGAAYEQYF.

The chain joins TRBV18 to TRBJ1-4, with D unclear. V lost 4 bases to trimming and J lost 3 bases, with 12 bases between them. Germline V CDR1 and CDR2: KGHSH, LQKENI. This CDR3 has 15 residues. The CDR3 DNA sequence: TGTGCCAGCTCACAGGGAGGGTCAGCTAATGAAAAACTGTTTTTT. The encoded protein is CASSQGGSANEKLFF.

This chain joins TRBV18 and TRBJ2-2; TRBD1 might be the D (5 bases). The CDR3 is 14 residues long. The V gene's germline CDR1 is KGHSH and CDR2 LQKENI. Trimming removed 4 bases at V and 1 base at J, with 7 bases between. The CDR3 reads CASSRQGNTGELFF. The CDR3 coding sequence is TGTGCCAGCTCACGGCAGGGGAACACCGGGGAGCTGTTTTTT.

V and J are TRBV7-2 and TRBJ1-3; TRBD1 matches 8 bases. Trimming at V came to 5 bases and at J to 3 bases, leaving 6 bases not matched to a gene. Germline CDR1 is SGHTA and CDR2 is FQGNSA. There are 15 residues in the CDR3. In DNA, the CDR3 is TGTGCCAGCAGCCCAAGGACAGGGCTTGGAAACACCATATATTTT. Translating it yields CASSPRTGLGNTIYF.

The chain uses TRBV27 and TRBJ2-7; TRBD2 agrees at 8 bases. The CDR3 totals 14 residues. The J segment lost 3 bases and the V segment lost 4 bases, leaving 5 bases of the junction unmatched. Germline loops: CDR1 MNHEY, CDR2 SMNVEV (reference sequence). CDR3: CASSWAAGDYEQYF. The CDR3 coding sequence is TGTGCCAGCAGTTGGGCAGCGGGAGACTACGAGCAGTACTTC.

V usage is TRBV29-1 and J usage is TRBJ2-2; 12 nucleotides agree with TRBD2. The CDR3 runs to 16 residues. After removal of 5 bases from V and 0 bases from J, the junction contained 4 bases not matched to a gene. CDR1 is SQVTM, CDR2 ANQGSEA, per germline. The CDR3 bases are TGCAGCGTTTTTGGACTAGCGGGGTCGAACACCGGGGAGCTGTTTTTT. Its translation is CSVFGLAGSNTGELFF.

V and J are TRBV7-2 and TRBJ1-5; D gene unclear. This CDR3 is built from 13 residues. Looked up from germline, CDR1 is SGHTA and CDR2 is FQGNSA. Between the trimmed V and J ends, which lost 5 bases and 5 bases, there was a span of 10 bases. The CDR3 DNA follows: TGTGCCAGCAGCCGATTGCGGGATCAGCCCCAGCATTTT. It codes for CASSRLRDQPQHF.

The J gene is TRBJ2-1, the V gene TRBV28, with 10 bases aligning to TRBD2. V shed 6 bases, J shed 4 bases, and the junction held 9 bases outside the gene matches. CDR1 is MDHEN, CDR2 SYDVKM, per germline. The CDR3 loop spans 16 amino acids. The CDR3 region is CASSAKLAGRYNEQFF. CDR3 nucleotides: TGTGCCAGCAGCGCAAAACTAGCGGGGAGGTACAATGAGCAGTTCTTC.

The chain employs TRBV12-3 or TRBV12-4 and TRBJ1-2; TRBD1 matches at 7 bases. This CDR3 has 13 residues. Trimming removed 6 bases from V and 8 bases from J; junction bases left unmatched: 9. This CDR3 reads CASSYRQGGGYTF. The CDR3 DNA follows: TGTGCCAGCAGCTACCGACAGGGCGGGGGCTACACCTTC.

This chain links TRBV2 with TRBJ1-4; 7 nucleotides line up with TRBD1. After removal of 4 bases from V and 5 bases from J, the junction contained 4 bases not matched to a gene. The CDR3 length is 14 residues. The germline V gene encodes CDR1 SNHLY and CDR2 FYNNEI. In DNA form, the CDR3 reads TGTGCCAGCAGTGGGGACAGTAAAAATGAAAAACTGTTTTTT. This sequence encodes CASSGDSKNEKLFF.

The V and J genes are TRBV14 and TRBJ2-7; 7 positions agree with TRBD1. The CDR3 has 14 amino acids. CDR1 is SGHDN, CDR2 FVKESK, per germline. V lost 3 bases to trimming and J lost 7 bases; unmatched junction nucleotides: 9. The CDR3 spells CASSQDRIAYEQYF. CDR3 in DNA: TGTGCCAGCAGCCAGGACAGGATTGCGTATGAGCAGTACTTC.

In this sample, this clone turned up once. CDR3 DNA sequence: TGTGCCAGCAGTTCCGGTAGGTCCTATGGCTACACCTTC. It encodes CASSSGRSYGYTF. The chain links TRBV28 to TRBJ1-2; unclear D gene. This CDR3 region has 13 residues. Germline assignment: CDR1 MDHEN and CDR2 SYDVKM. V lost 4 bases to trimming and J lost 4 bases, with 10 bases between them.

This chain links TRBV30 with TRBJ1-6; TRBD1 might be the D (6 bases). The V and J ends lost 5 bases and 7 bases respectively, with 12 bases between them. This CDR3 has 13 amino acids. The germline CDR1 and CDR2 sequences are GTSNPN and SVGIG (reference sequence). The CDR3 DNA reads as TGTGCCTGGCACCAGGGGTGGAATTCACCCCTCCACTTT. This encodes CAWHQGWNSPLHF.

The chain has TRBV6-5 and TRBJ1-1; D unclear. Germline-derived CDR1 and CDR2 are MNHEY and SVGAGI. Trimming cost V 6 bases and J 1 base, with 12 bases left between them. This CDR3 has 14 amino acids. DNA for the CDR3: TGTGCCAGCAGCCGCGGCGGACCGAACACTGAAGCTTTCTTT. This gives the protein CASSRGGPNTEAFF.

The rearrangement links TRBV7-2 to TRBJ2-3, with 13 bases identical to TRBD2. Germline V gives CDR1 SGHTA, CDR2 FQGNSA. V lost 5 bases, J lost 2 bases, and 4 bases stayed unmatched. There are 16 residues in the CDR3. This CDR3 reads CASSRLAGGYTDTQYF. The CDR3 DNA follows: TGTGCCAGCAGCAGACTAGCGGGGGGTTACACAGATACGCAGTATTTT.

In this sample, this clone turned up once. The chain joins TRBV4-1 to TRBJ1-5, with no clear D. This CDR3 is 17 amino acids long. Germline values: CDR1 MGHRA, CDR2 YSYEKL. V lost 0 bases to trimming and J lost 0 bases, with 12 bases between them. The DNA for the CDR3 is TGCGCCAGCAGCCAAGAGCCGACGGTCTATAGCAATCAGCCCCAGCATTTT. Its protein product is CASSQEPTVYSNQPQHF.